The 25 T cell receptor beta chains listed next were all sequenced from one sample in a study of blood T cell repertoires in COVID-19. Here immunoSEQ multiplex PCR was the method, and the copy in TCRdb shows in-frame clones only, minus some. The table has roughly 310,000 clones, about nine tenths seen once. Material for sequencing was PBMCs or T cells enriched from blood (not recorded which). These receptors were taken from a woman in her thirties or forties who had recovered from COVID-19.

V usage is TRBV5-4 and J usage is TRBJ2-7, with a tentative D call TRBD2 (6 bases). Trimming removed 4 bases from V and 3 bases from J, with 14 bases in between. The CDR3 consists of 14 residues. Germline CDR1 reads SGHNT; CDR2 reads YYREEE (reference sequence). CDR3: CASSQAGLLYEQYF. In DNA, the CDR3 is TGTGCCAGCAGCCAGGCGGGACTTCTCTACGAGCAGTACTTC.

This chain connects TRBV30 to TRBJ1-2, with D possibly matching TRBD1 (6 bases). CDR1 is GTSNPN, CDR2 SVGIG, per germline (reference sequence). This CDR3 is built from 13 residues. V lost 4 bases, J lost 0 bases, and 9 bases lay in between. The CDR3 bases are TGTGCCTGGACGACAGGAACTAACTATGGCTACACCTTC. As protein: CAWTTGTNYGYTF.

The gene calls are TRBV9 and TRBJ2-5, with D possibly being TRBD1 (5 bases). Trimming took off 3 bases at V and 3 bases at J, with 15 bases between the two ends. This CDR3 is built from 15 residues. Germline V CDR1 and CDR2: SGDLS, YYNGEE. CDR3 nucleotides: TGTGCCAGCAGCGAGATAGGGGTGGTCAAAGAGACCCAGTACTTC. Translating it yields CASSEIGVVKETQYF.

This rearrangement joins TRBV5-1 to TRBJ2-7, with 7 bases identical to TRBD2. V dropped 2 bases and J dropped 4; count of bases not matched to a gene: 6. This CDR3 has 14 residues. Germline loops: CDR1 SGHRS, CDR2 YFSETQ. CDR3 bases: TGCGCCAGCAGCTTCGGCGGGAGTAGTTACGAGCAGTACTTC. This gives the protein CASSFGGSSYEQYF.

CDR3: CASSYSGGKNTIYF. The CDR3, as DNA: TGTGCCAGCAGTTACTCGGGGGGTAAAAACACCATATATTTT. The rearrangement joins TRBV6-5 to TRBJ1-3, with D perhaps TRBD1 (5 bases). There are 14 residues in the CDR3. Between the trimmed V and J ends, which lost 0 bases and 6 bases, there was a span of 9 bases. Germline CDR1 is MNHEY and CDR2 is SVGAGI.

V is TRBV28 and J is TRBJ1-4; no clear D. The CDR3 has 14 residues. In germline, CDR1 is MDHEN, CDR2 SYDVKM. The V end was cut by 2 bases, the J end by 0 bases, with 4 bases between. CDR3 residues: CASSLLATNEKLFF. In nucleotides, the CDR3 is TGTGCCAGCAGTTTACTTGCAACTAATGAAAAACTGTTTTTT.

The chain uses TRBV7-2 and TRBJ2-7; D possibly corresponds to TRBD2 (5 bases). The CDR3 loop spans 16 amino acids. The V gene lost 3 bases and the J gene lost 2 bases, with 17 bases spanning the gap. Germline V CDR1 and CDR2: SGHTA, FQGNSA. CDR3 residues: CASSLILDRVPYEQYF. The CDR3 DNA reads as TGTGCCAGCAGCTTGATACTAGATCGGGTCCCCTACGAGCAGTACTTC.

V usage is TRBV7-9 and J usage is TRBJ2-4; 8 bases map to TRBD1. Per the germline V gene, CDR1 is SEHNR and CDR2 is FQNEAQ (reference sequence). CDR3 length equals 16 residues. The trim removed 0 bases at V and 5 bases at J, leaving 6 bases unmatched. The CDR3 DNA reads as TGTGCCAGCAGCTTAGCCGCAGGGGGCGCCCAAAACATTCAGTACTTC. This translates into CASSLAAGGAQNIQYF.

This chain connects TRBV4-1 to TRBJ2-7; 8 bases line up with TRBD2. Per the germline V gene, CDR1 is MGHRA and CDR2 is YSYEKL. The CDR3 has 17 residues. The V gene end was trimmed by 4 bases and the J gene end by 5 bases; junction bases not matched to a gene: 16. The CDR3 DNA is TGCGCCAGCAGCCGCCGTGCGGGAGAGGGACTAGTCGACGAGCAGTACTTC. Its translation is CASSRRAGEGLVDEQYF.

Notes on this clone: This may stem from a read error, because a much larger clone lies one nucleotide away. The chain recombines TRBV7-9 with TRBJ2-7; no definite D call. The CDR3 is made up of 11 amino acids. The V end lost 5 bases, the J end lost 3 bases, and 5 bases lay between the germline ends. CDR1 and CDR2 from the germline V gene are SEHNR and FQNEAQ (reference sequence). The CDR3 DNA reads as TGTGCCAGCAGCCCCGGCTACGAGCAGTACTTC. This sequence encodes CASSPGYEQYF. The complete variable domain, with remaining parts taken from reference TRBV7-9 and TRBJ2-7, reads DTGVSQNPRHKITKRGQNVTFRCDPISEHNRLYWYRQTLGQGPEFLTYFQNEAQLEKSRLLSDRFSAERPKGSFSTLEIQRTEQGDSAMYLCASSPGYEQYFGPGTRLTVT.

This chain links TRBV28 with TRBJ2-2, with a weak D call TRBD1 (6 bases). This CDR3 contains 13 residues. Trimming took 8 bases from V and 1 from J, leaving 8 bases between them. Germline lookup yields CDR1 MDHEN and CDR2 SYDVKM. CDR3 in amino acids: CASLQGNTGELFF. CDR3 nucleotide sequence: TGTGCCAGCCTACAGGGGAACACCGGGGAGCTGTTTTTT.

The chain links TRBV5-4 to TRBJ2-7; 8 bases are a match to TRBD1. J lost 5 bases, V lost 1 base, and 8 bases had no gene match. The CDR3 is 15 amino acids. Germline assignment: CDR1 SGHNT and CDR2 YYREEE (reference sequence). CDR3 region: CASSLSRTGSDEQYF. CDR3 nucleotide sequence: TGTGCCAGCAGCTTGAGCAGGACAGGGTCCGACGAGCAGTACTTC.

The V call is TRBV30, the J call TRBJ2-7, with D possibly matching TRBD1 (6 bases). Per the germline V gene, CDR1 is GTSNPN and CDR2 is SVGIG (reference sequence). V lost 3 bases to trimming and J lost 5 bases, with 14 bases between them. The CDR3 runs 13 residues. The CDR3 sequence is CAWRPQGINEQYF. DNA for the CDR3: TGTGCCTGGAGGCCCCAGGGGATCAACGAGCAGTACTTC.

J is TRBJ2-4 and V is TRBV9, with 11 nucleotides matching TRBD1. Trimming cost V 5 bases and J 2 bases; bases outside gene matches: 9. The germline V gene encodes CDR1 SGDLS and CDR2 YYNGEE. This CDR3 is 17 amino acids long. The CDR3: CASRTPGQGDSKNIQYF. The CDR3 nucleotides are TGTGCCAGCAGGACTCCGGGACAGGGGGACTCCAAAAACATTCAGTACTTC.

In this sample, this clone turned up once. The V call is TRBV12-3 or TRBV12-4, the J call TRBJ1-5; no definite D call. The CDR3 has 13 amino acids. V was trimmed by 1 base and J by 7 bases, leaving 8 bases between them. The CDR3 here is CASSLESGQPQHF. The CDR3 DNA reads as TGTGCCAGCAGTTTAGAATCTGGCCAGCCCCAGCATTTT.

For the CDR3, the DNA is TGTGCCAGCAGCGCAAGACAGGGGCAGAACACTGAAGCTTTCTTT. This gives the protein CASSARQGQNTEAFF. This chain links TRBV9 with TRBJ1-1; 8 nucleotides line up with TRBD1. The germline V gene has CDR1 SGDLS and CDR2 YYNGEE. V gave up 3 bases and J gave up 1 base; unmatched junction bases: 5. The CDR3 totals 15 residues.

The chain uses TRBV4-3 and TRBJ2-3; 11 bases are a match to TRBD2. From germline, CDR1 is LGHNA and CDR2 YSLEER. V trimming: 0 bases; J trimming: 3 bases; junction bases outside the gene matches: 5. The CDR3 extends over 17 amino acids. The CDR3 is CASSQDLLAGVTDTQYF. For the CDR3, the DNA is TGCGCCAGCAGCCAAGATCTACTAGCGGGGGTTACAGATACGCAGTATTTT.

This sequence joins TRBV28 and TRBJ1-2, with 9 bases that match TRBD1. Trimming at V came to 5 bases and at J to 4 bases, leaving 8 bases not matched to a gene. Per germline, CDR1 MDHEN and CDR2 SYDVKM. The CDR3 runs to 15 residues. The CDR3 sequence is CASSPGTGYGYGYTF. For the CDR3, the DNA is TGTGCCAGCAGTCCGGGGACAGGGTACGGCTATGGCTACACCTTC.

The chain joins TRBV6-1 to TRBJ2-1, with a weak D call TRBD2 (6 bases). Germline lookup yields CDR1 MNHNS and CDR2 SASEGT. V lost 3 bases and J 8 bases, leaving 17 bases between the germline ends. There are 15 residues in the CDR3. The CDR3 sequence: CASSDGGLGEYEQFF. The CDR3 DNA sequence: TGTGCCAGCAGTGACGGGGGTTTGGGAGAATATGAGCAGTTCTTC.

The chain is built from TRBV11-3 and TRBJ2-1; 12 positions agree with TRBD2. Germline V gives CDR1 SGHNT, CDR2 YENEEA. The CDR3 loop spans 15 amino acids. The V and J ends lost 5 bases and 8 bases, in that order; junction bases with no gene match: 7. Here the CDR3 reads CASSPRTSGIYEQFF. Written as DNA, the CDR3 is TGTGCCAGCAGCCCCAGGACTAGCGGGATCTATGAGCAGTTCTTC.

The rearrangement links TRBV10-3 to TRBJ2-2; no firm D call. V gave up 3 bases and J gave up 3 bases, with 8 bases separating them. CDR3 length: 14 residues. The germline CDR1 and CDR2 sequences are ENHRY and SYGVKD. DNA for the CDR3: TGTGCCATCAGTGAAGTACTCGACACCGGGGAGCTGTTTTTT. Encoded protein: CAISEVLDTGELFF.

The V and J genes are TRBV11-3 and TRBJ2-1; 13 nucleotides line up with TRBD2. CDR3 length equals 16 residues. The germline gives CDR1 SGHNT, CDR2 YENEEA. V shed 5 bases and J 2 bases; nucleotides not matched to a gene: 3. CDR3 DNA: TGTGCCAGCAGCACAGGGACTAGCGGGGCCTACAATGAGCAGTTCTTC. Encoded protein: CASSTGTSGAYNEQFF.

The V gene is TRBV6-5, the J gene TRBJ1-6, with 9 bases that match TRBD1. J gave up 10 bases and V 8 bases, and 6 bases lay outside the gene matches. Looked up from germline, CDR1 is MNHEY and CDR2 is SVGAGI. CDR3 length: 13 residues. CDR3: CASRRQGESPLHF. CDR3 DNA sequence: TGTGCCAGCCGTCGACAGGGGGAATCACCCCTCCACTTT.

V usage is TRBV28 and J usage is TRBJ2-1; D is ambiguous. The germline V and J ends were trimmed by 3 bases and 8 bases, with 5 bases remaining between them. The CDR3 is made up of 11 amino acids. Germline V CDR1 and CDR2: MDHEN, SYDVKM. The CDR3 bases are TGTGCCAGCAGTTTCGAGTATGAGCAGTTCTTC. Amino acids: CASSFEYEQFF.

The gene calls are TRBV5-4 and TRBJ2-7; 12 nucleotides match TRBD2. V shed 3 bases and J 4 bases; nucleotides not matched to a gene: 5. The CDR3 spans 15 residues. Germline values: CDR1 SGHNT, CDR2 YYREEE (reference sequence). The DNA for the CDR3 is TGTGCCAGCAGCTCCCGACTAGCGGGGGTTTACGAGCAGTACTTC. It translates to CASSSRLAGVYEQYF.